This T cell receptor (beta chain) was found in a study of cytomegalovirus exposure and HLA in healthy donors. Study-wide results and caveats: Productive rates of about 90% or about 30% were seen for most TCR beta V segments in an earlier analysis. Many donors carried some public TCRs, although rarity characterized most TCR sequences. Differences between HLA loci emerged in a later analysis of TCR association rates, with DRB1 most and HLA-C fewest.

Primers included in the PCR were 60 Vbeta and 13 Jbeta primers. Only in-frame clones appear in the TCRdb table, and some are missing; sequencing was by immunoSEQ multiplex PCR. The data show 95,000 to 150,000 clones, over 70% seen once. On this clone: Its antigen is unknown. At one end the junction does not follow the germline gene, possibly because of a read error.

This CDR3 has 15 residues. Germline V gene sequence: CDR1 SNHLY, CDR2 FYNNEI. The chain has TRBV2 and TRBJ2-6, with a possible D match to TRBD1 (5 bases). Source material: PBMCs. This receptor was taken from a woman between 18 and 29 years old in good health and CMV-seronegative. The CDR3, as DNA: TGTGCCAGCAGGAGACGCATCTCTGGGGCCAACGGCCTGACTTTC. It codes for CASRRRISGANGLTF. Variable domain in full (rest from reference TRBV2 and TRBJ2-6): EPEVTQTPSHQVTQMGQEVILRCVPISNHLYFYWYRQILGQKVEFLVSFYNNEISEKSEIFDDQFSVERPDGSNFTLKIRSTKLEDSAMYFCASRRRISGANGLTFGAGSRLTVL.